This is a list of T cell receptor beta chains from one sample in a study of identical twins. A single record per CDR3 protein comes from TCRdb applying MiXCR to the 5' RACE reads. The repertoire holds 700,000 to 950,000 distinct CDR3 sequences, with roughly an eighth as singletons. In addition, the sample was reused for a study of yellow fever vaccine responses in identical twins.

The sequenced sample consisted of PBMCs. The receptors derive from a woman younger than 30 in good health. The CDR3 runs from the conserved cysteine through the conserved F or W. A D gene is named only where the DNA matches it firmly. Rows give clone size only sometimes, using once, few, many, or a class for an expanded clone.

D,size,J,V,DNA,CDR3
.,.,TRBJ2-5,TRBV10-3,TGTGCCATCAGTGAGTCGGCAGGTTTTACGACGGAGACCCAGTACTTC,CAISESAGFTTETQYF
.,few,TRBJ1-5,TRBV28,TGTGCCAGCACCGTAGGGAATAGCAATCAGCCCCAGCATTTT,CASTVGNSNQPQHF
.,many,TRBJ1-2,TRBV4-1,TGCGCCAGCAGCCACGGGGGGGAGTTCGCTGGCTACACCTTC,CASSHGGEFAGYTF
.,.,TRBJ2-6,TRBV6-1,TGTGCCAGCACCCACCGACTGACCTCTGGGGCCAACGTCCTGACTTTC,CASTHRLTSGANVLTF
.,many,TRBJ1-3,TRBV12-3/TRBV12-4,TGTGCCAGCAGTCCTACAGGCGCCTCTGGAAACACCATATATTTT,CASSPTGASGNTIYF
TRBD1,few,TRBJ2-1,TRBV7-9,TGTGCCAGCAGCCCCCGGGACAGGGCTTCGGTTAACGAGCAGTTCTTC,CASSPRDRASVNEQFF
TRBD1,.,TRBJ2-7,TRBV5-1,TGCGCCAGCAGCTTAACGGGCCAGGGGGTTGACGAGCAGTACTTC,CASSLTGQGVDEQYF
TRBD1,.,TRBJ2-3,TRBV9,TGTGCCAGCAGCGTGACAGGGAAGACAGATACGCAGTATTTT,CASSVTGKTDTQYF
.,many,TRBJ2-3,TRBV3-1,TGTGCCAGCAGCCAAGTAAGGAACACAGATACGCAGTATTTT,CASSQVRNTDTQYF
TRBD1,.,TRBJ2-2,TRBV2,TGTGCCAGCCTAAATGAACAGGGGTCCGGGGAGCTGTTTTTT,CASLNEQGSGELFF
.,few,TRBJ2-3,TRBV5-1,TGCGCCAGCAGCTTGGCCGCGGCCTTTCCTAGCACAGATACGCAGTATTTT,CASSLAAAFPSTDTQYF
.,few,TRBJ2-2,TRBV27,TGTGCCAGCAGTTTATCGGTTAGGCAGACCTCGAACACCGGGGAGCTGTTTTTT,CASSLSVRQTSNTGELFF
.,.,TRBJ1-6,TRBV11-2,TGTGCCAGCAGCTTATCACAGGTGTCACCCCTCCACTTT,CASSLSQVSPLHF
TRBD1,few,TRBJ2-7,TRBV11-1,TGTGCCAGCAGCCTTTCCGGGACAGGGAATGCTAGCGGCGCCTACGAGCAGTACTTC,CASSLSGTGNASGAYEQYF
.,many,TRBJ1-5,TRBV12-3/TRBV12-4,TGTGCCAGCAGTTTAACCCGTAATAGCAATCAGCCCCAGCATTTT,CASSLTRNSNQPQHF
.,few,TRBJ2-2,TRBV20-1,TGCAGTGCTAGAGACCAGGGGGGCGGCGGGGAGCTGTTTTTT,CSARDQGGGGELFF
TRBD2,few,TRBJ2-1,TRBV29-1,TGCAGCGTCCCGGGACTAGCGGGGGGCTCCTACAATGAGCAGTTCTTC,CSVPGLAGGSYNEQFF
.,.,TRBJ1-4,TRBV28,TGTGCCAGCAGTCCTCGGCTAAGGGGGGAAAAACTGTTTTTT,CASSPRLRGEKLFF
TRBD2,many,TRBJ2-3,TRBV12-3/TRBV12-4,TGTGCCAGCAGAATAGCGGGGGGGCGGGGAGATACGCAGTATTTT,CASRIAGGRGDTQYF
TRBD2,few,TRBJ2-3,TRBV20-1,TGCAGTGCTAGAGCTTTTCTACGACTAGCGGGTGGCACAGATACGCAGTATTTT,CSARAFLRLAGGTDTQYF
.,.,TRBJ2-1,TRBV28,TGTGCCACCGCGGGGCTTAAAAGCTCCTACAATGAGCAGTTCTTC,CATAGLKSSYNEQFF
TRBD1,few,TRBJ2-1,TRBV12-3/TRBV12-4,TGTGCCAGCACCCCACGGCAGGGGGGGACAGGGGGTTCTCATGAGCAGTTCTTC,CASTPRQGGTGGSHEQFF
TRBD1,.,TRBJ2-2,TRBV10-3,TGTGCCATCAGTGAGTCGAGGGGGCGGAACACCGGGGAGCTGTTTTTT,CAISESRGRNTGELFF
.,few,TRBJ2-4,TRBV5-8,TGTGCCAGCGTTTGGGGCCTAAACATTCAGTACTTC,CASVWGLNIQYF
.,.,TRBJ2-7,TRBV10-3,TGTGCCACCCGGGCGGACGCCTACGAGCAGTACTTC,CATRADAYEQYF
TRBD2,few,TRBJ2-1,TRBV20-1,TGCAGTGCGCCCAGAACTAGCGGGGGGGCCTGGAATGAGCAGTTCTTC,CSAPRTSGGAWNEQFF
TRBD2,few,TRBJ2-2,TRBV15,TGTGCCACCTGGCGGGGGGAATCGAACACCGGGGAGCTGTTTTTT,CATWRGESNTGELFF
.,many,TRBJ1-2,TRBV11-2,TGTGCCAGCAGCTCGGACGGGCGCTATGGCTACACCTTC,CASSSDGRYGYTF
.,few,TRBJ2-1,TRBV28,TGTGCCAGCAGTTCAAGGGCGGGGGCCAATTGGGATGAGCAGTTCTTC,CASSSRAGANWDEQFF
.,few,TRBJ2-1,TRBV29-1,TGCAGCGTTACCCTTTACGACTACAATGAGCAGTTCTTC,CSVTLYDYNEQFF
.,few,TRBJ2-3,TRBV20-1,TGCAGTGCTATATGGACAGAAGGAACAGATACGCAGTATTTT,CSAIWTEGTDTQYF
.,few,TRBJ1-2,TRBV28,TGTGCCAGCAGACAGAGTCCGGGGGGCGGAGGTGGCTACACCTTC,CASRQSPGGGGGYTF
TRBD2,.,TRBJ2-5,TRBV15,TGTGCCACCAGCAGAGAGGGACTAGCGGGAGAGACCCAGTACTTC,CATSREGLAGETQYF
.,.,TRBJ2-1,TRBV7-9,TGTGCCAGCAGCTTGGGCCAGGGGGGCGGGGGGTACAATGAGCAGTTCTTC,CASSLGQGGGGYNEQFF
.,.,TRBJ2-1,TRBV12-3/TRBV12-4,TGTGCCAGCAGTTTTTTGGGCATAGTAGATGAGCAGTTCTTC,CASSFLGIVDEQFF
.,few,TRBJ2-3,TRBV5-5,TGTGCCAGCAGCTTGGGCCAGTGGGGAGATACGCAGTATTTT,CASSLGQWGDTQYF
TRBD1,many,TRBJ1-3,TRBV9,TGTGCCAGCAGCTTAAGGACAGGAGCCACTGGAAACACCATATATTTT,CASSLRTGATGNTIYF
TRBD1,few,TRBJ1-1,TRBV5-6,TGTGCCAGCAGCGGAGGACAGGTCACTGAAGCTTTCTTT,CASSGGQVTEAFF
.,many,TRBJ2-1,TRBV4-1,TGCGCCAGCAGCCAAGGCGGGTTAGTGTACAATGAGCAGTTCTTC,CASSQGGLVYNEQFF
TRBD2,.,TRBJ2-1,TRBV29-1,TGCAGCGTGACGGGACTATCCGGGGGTAATGAGCAGTTCTTC,CSVTGLSGGNEQFF
.,.,TRBJ2-3,TRBV5-4,TGTGCCAGACCTCGGGGGCCCGGGGGGGATACGCAGTATTTT,CARPRGPGGDTQYF
TRBD2,many,TRBJ2-7,TRBV5-1,TGCGCCAGCAGCCTGGTAGCGGGCCCTTATGGGGAGCAGTACTTC,CASSLVAGPYGEQYF
.,.,TRBJ1-2,TRBV12-3/TRBV12-4,TGTGCCAGCAGTTTATACGGGGTCGAGAACTATGGCTACACCTTC,CASSLYGVENYGYTF
TRBD2,many,TRBJ2-1,TRBV29-1,TGCAGCGTTGAAGAGGGTAGCGGGAGGGCTAAGAATGAGCAGTTCTTC,CSVEEGSGRAKNEQFF
.,few,TRBJ1-1,TRBV7-7,TGTGCCAGCAGCCCAATTGGAGAGTCTCCTGAAGCTTTCTTT,CASSPIGESPEAFF
TRBD1,.,TRBJ2-7,TRBV28,TGTGCCAGCAGCCGACAGGGCCAGCAGTACTTC,CASSRQGQQYF
TRBD1,few,TRBJ2-2,TRBV10-3,TGTGCCATCAGTGAGAACAGGGGGCAGGCCGGGGAGCTGTTTTTT,CAISENRGQAGELFF
TRBD2,many,TRBJ2-1,TRBV3-1,TGTGCCAGCAGCCAACTAGCGGGCTCCTACAATGAGCAGTTCTTC,CASSQLAGSYNEQFF
.,.,TRBJ2-1,TRBV2,TGTGCCAGCAGTGTTCCCCTGGATGAGCAGTTCTTC,CASSVPLDEQFF
TRBD2,many,TRBJ2-5,TRBV10-3,TGTGCCATCAGAAATGGCGGGGGAGGCGAGTACGAGACCCAGTACTTC,CAIRNGGGGEYETQYF
.,many,TRBJ2-1,TRBV27,TGTGCCAGCAGTTCGACAAACTCCTACAATGAGCAGTTCTTC,CASSSTNSYNEQFF
.,many,TRBJ1-1,TRBV7-3,TGTGCCAGCAGCTCCGGGACGCTTGGCACTGAAGCTTTCTTT,CASSSGTLGTEAFF
.,.,TRBJ2-7,TRBV12-5,TGTGCTAGTGGTTTGGGGCCCTACGAGCAGTACTTC,CASGLGPYEQYF
TRBD1,few,TRBJ1-1,TRBV7-9,TGTGCCAGCAACGCCCAGGGGGCGGGGAACACTGAAGCTTTCTTT,CASNAQGAGNTEAFF
TRBD1,many,TRBJ1-2,TRBV10-3,TGTGCCAACAGACAGGGGGCGAACTATGGCTACACCTTC,CANRQGANYGYTF
.,.,TRBJ1-5,TRBV3-1,TGTGCCAGCAGCCTAAAGGGGGGACTCGGCAATCAGCCCCAGCATTTT,CASSLKGGLGNQPQHF
.,.,TRBJ2-7,TRBV20-1,TGCAGTGCTAGGAAGGGGGACTACGAGCAGTACTTC,CSARKGDYEQYF
TRBD1,.,TRBJ1-2,TRBV4-2,TGTGCCAGCAGCCAGGCAGGGGGCAGGAGCTATGGCTACACCTTC,CASSQAGGRSYGYTF
TRBD1,.,TRBJ1-1,TRBV12-3/TRBV12-4,TGTGCCAGCAGACCAGGACAGGGCGGCACTGAAGCTTTCTTT,CASRPGQGGTEAFF
.,few,TRBJ2-1,TRBV4-1,TGCGCCAGCAGCCAAGCGCACGGATACAATGAGCAGTTCTTC,CASSQAHGYNEQFF